Listed here is a single T cell receptor beta chain. This record belongs to a study of patients and donors after allogeneic stem cell transplantation. Each CDR3 protein is one row after TCRdb ran MiXCR on the RT-PCR reads. The sample includes hundreds of thousands of distinct CDR3 sequences, 16% of them seen just once. This receptor was obtained from a human donor who was either an allogeneic HSCT recipient or a stem cell or donor lymphocyte infusion donor (not recorded which). It is not recorded whose cells these are; they may come from a transplant donor. Sequencing used blood, either unsorted or a sorted T cell fraction (not recorded which).

The CDR3 sequence: CASSQGWEMGKDEQFF. The CDR3 DNA is TGTGCCAGCAGCCAGGGGTGGGAGATGGGGAAGGATGAGCAGTTCTTC. The chain links TRBV14 to TRBJ2-1; D is perhaps TRBD2 (5 bases). The CDR3 contains 16 residues. Germline CDR1 SGHDN, CDR2 FVKESK. The V and J ends lost 3 bases and 8 bases respectively, with 20 bases between them. The variable domain in full, with the rest retrieved from reference TRBV14 and TRBJ2-1, is EAGVTQFPSHSVIEKGQTVTLRCDPISGHDNLYWYRRVMGKEIKFLLHFVKESKQDESGMPNNRFLAERTGGTYSTLKVQPAELEDSGVYFCASSQGWEMGKDEQFFGPGTRLTVL.